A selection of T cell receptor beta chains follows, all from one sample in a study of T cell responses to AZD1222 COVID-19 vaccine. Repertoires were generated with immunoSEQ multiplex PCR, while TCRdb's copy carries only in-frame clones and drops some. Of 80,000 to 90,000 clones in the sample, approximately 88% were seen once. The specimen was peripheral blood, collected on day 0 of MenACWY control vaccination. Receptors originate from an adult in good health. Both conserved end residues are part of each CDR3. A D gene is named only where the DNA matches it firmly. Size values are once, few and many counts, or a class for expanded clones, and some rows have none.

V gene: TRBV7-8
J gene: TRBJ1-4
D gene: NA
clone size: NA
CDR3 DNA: TGTGCCAGCAGCTCCCGGGGGACCCGGGGGCCGGCTAATGAAAAACTGTTTTTT
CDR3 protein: CASSSRGTRGPANEKLFF

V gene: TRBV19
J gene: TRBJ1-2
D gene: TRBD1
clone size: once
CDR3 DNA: TGTGCCACCAGACAGGGAAATGGCTACACCTTC
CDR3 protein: CATRQGNGYTF

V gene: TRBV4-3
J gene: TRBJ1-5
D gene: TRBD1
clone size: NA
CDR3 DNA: TGCGCCAGCAGCCCTCGACAGGGGTATAGCAATCAGCCCCAGCATTTT
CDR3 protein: CASSPRQGYSNQPQHF

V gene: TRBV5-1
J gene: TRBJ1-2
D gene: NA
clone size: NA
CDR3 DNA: TGCGCCAGCAGCGTTACAGGGTTCAACTATGGCTACACCTTC
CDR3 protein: CASSVTGFNYGYTF

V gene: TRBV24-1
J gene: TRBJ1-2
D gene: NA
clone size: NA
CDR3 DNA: TGTGCCACCAGTGGAAGGGACGGCCGCAACTATGGCTACACCTTC
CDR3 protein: CATSGRDGRNYGYTF

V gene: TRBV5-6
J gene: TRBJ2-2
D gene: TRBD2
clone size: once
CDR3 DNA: TGTGCCAGCAGGTATGGGACTAGCGGGAACACCGGGGAGCTGTTTTTT
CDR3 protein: CASRYGTSGNTGELFF

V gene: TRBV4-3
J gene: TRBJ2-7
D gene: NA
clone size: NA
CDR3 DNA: TGCGCCAGCAGCCAAGATCGAGGGAGTCACAACGAGCAGTACTTC
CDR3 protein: CASSQDRGSHNEQYF

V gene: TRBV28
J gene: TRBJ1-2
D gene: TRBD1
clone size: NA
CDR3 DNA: TGTGCCAGCAGCAGAGCCAGGGGGTCGGGTGGCTACACCTTC
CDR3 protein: CASSRARGSGGYTF

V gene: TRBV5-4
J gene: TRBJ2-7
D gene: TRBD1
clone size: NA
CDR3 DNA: TGTGCCAGCAGCGGGACAGGCGACTACGAGCAGTACTTC
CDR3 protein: CASSGTGDYEQYF

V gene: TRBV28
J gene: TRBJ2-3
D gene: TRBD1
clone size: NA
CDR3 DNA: TGTGCCAGCAGTGCCGGGACAGGATACACAGATACGCAGTATTTT
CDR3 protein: CASSAGTGYTDTQYF

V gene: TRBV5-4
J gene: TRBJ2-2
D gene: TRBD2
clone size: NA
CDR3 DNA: TGTGCCAGCAGCTTGGCACGGGGGGGGAACACCGGGGAGCTGTTTTTT
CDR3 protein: CASSLARGGNTGELFF

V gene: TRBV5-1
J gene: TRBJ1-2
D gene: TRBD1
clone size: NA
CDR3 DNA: TGCGCCAGCAGCGTTTACAGGGGAGAGACCTATGGCTACACCTTC
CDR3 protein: CASSVYRGETYGYTF

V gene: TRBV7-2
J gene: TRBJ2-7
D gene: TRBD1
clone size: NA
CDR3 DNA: TGTGCCAGCAGCCCCGACAGGGGATACTCCTACGAGCAGTACTTC
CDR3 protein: CASSPDRGYSYEQYF

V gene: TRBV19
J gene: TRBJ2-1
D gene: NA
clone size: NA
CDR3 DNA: TGTGCCAGTAGTGGTGTGGATCCATGGAGCTCCTACAATGAGCAGTTCTTC
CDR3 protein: CASSGVDPWSSYNEQFF

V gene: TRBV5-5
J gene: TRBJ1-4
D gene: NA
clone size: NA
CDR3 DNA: TGTGCCAGTAGGGAACGGGACCTCAATAATGAAAAACTGTTTTTT
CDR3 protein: CASRERDLNNEKLFF

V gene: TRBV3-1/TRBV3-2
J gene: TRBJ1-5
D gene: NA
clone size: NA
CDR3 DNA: TGTGCCAGCAGCCAAGCAGGTATTCAGCCCCAGCATTTT
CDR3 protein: CASSQAGIQPQHF

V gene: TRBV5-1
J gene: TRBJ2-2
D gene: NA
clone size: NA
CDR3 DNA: TGCGCCAGCAGCTTGACAGGTGACACCGGGGAGCTGTTTTTT
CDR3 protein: CASSLTGDTGELFF

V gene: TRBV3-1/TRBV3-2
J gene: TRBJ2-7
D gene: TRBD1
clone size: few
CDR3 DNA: TGTGCCAGCAGCCAAGGACAGGGCCCCTACGAGCAGTACTTC
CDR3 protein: CASSQGQGPYEQYF

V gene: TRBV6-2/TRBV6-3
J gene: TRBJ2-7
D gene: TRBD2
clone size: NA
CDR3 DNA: TGTGCCAGCAGTTACCCCCGAGGGCTAGCGGGGCCCTCCTACGAGCAGTACTTC
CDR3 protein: CASSYPRGLAGPSYEQYF

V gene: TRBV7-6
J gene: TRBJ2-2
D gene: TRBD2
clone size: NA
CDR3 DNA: TGTGCCAGCAGCTTGGTTAGCGGGATAACGAACACCGGGGAGCTGTTTTTT
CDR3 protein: CASSLVSGITNTGELFF

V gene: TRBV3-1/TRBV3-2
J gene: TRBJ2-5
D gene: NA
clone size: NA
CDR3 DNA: TGTGCCAGCAGCCGCCAGGGTATCCAAGAGACCCAGTACTTC
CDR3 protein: CASSRQGIQETQYF

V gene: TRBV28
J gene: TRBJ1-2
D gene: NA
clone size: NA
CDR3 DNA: TGTGCCAGCCACTTGGGGGATACCGTCTATGGCTACACCTTC
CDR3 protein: CASHLGDTVYGYTF

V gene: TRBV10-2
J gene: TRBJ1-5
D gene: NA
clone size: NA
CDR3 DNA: TGCGCCAGCACGGACCGGAAGAATCAGCCCCAGCATTTT
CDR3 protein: CASTDRKNQPQHF

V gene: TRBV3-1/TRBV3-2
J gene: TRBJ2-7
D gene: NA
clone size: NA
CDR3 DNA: TGTGCCAGCAGCGGATCCTACGAGCAGTACTTC
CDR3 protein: CASSGSYEQYF

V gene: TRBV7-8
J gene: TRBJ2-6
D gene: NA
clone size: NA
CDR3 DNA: TGTGCCAGCAGCCCCGGCGCAAACTCTGGGGCCAACGTCCTGACTTTC
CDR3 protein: CASSPGANSGANVLTF